A single sample gave rise to the 29 T cell receptor beta chains below, sequenced in a study of T cell responses to AZD1222 COVID-19 vaccine. This table comes from immunoSEQ multiplex PCR, and its TCRdb copy is limited to in-frame clones, with some not included. Here the sample spans about 120,000 clones, over 80% being singletons. This sample comprised peripheral blood, obtained on day 0 of AZD1222 vaccination. These receptors all stem from an adult in good health.

The chain combines TRBV29-1 with TRBJ1-3; D is uncertain. The CDR3 runs 14 residues. Per the germline V gene, CDR1 is SQVTM and CDR2 is ANQGSEA. The V end was cut by 5 bases, the J end by 3 bases, with 14 bases between. In DNA form, the CDR3 reads TGCAGCGTTTTGGGGTTGGGCATTGGAAACACCATATATTTT. Its protein is CSVLGLGIGNTIYF. The full variable domain, with the rest looked up from reference TRBV29-1 and TRBJ1-3, is SAVISQKPSRDICQRGTSLTIQCQVDSQVTMMFWYRQQPGQSLTLIATANQGSEATYESGFVIDKFPISRPNLTFSTLTVSNMSPEDSSIYLCSVLGLGIGNTIYFGEGSWLTVV.

For this clone: This CDR3 is also generated by other DNA sequences in the sample. This rearrangement joins TRBV9 to TRBJ2-1; 8 nucleotides align to TRBD2. Germline CDR1 is SGDLS and CDR2 is YYNGEE. This CDR3 has 15 amino acids. Losses at the gene ends were 3 bases for V and 0 bases for J; bases not matched to a gene: 2. CDR3 nucleotides: TGTGCCAGCAGCGCGAGCGGGAGCTCCTACAATGAGCAGTTCTTC. Amino acids: CASSASGSSYNEQFF.

The chain carries TRBV29-1 and TRBJ1-1, with 8 bases that match TRBD1. The germline V gene encodes CDR1 SQVTM and CDR2 ANQGSEA. The CDR3 consists of 15 residues. Unmatched junction bases numbered 10, after V lost 7 bases and J lost 0 bases. In nucleotides, the CDR3 is TGCAGCGGGACCAAATGGACAGGGATGAACACTGAAGCTTTCTTT. This encodes CSGTKWTGMNTEAFF.

The CDR3 DNA reads as TGTGCCAGCAGCACCAGGCGCGGGAGGGACTTCAATGAGCAGTTCTTC. This codes for CASSTRRGRDFNEQFF. This sequence joins TRBV7-2 and TRBJ2-1; 9 bases map to TRBD2. CDR3 size: 16 residues. With V trimmed by 5 bases and J by 6 bases, 11 bases remained unmatched. Germline values: CDR1 SGHTA, CDR2 FQGNSA.

V and J are TRBV19 and TRBJ2-2; D may be TRBD1 (6 bases). V lost 4 bases and J 5 bases, leaving 11 bases between the germline ends. Germline V lookup: CDR1 LNHDA, CDR2 SQIVND (reference sequence). CDR3 size: 14 residues. In nucleotides, the CDR3 is TGTGCCAGTAGTACCTGGACAGAGACCGGGGAGCTGTTTTTT. Its translation is CASSTWTETGELFF.

The chain carries TRBV10-3 and TRBJ2-3, with a tentative D call TRBD2 (6 bases). CDR3 length: 15 residues. Deletions cut 5 bases from V and 0 bases from J, with 12 bases between. Germline CDR1 is ENHRY and CDR2 is SYGVKD. The CDR3 DNA follows: TGTGCCATCAGTTCTGAGGAGGGGAGCACAGATACGCAGTATTTT. Its translation is CAISSEEGSTDTQYF.

This clone was detected only once. The chain combines TRBV19 with TRBJ2-1, with unresolved D. V was trimmed by 3 bases and J by 5 bases, leaving 17 bases between them. Per germline, CDR1 LNHDA and CDR2 SQIVND (reference sequence). There are 16 residues in the CDR3. CDR3 sequence: CASSIKRRLTHNEQFF. The DNA of the CDR3 is TGTGCCAGTAGTATTAAGAGGCGACTCACACACAATGAGCAGTTCTTC.

This clone came up once. This chain links TRBV15 with TRBJ1-3; 8 nucleotides align to TRBD1. Germline CDR1 and CDR2: LNHNV and YYDKDF (reference sequence). V lost 2 bases, J lost 2 bases, and 8 bases stayed unmatched. The CDR3 covers 17 residues. CDR3 amino acids: CATSRHKATGAGNTIYF. The CDR3 DNA reads as TGTGCCACCAGCAGACACAAGGCGACAGGGGCTGGAAACACCATATATTTT.

This chain links TRBV27 with TRBJ2-7, with D possibly called TRBD1 or TRBD2 (5 bases each). CDR3 length: 11 amino acids. Germline V gene data show CDR1 as MNHEY and CDR2 as SMNVEV (reference sequence). V gave up 7 bases and J gave up 7 bases, with 11 bases separating them. CDR3 nucleotides: TGTGCCAGCATGAGGGGTGGGGAGCAGTACTTC. Amino acid sequence: CASMRGGEQYF.

V gene TRBV11-2 combines with J gene TRBJ2-7; TRBD2 might be the D (7 bases). CDR1 SGHAT and CDR2 FQNNGV come from the germline V gene. The V end lost 1 base, the J end lost 0 bases, and 13 bases lay between the germline ends. This CDR3 is built from 16 residues. The CDR3 is CASSLGWGGRSYEQYF. In nucleotides, the CDR3 is TGTGCCAGCAGCTTAGGATGGGGGGGCCGCTCCTACGAGCAGTACTTC.

The chain employs TRBV28 and TRBJ1-1; D is uncertain. Germline V lookup: CDR1 MDHEN, CDR2 SYDVKM. The CDR3 contains 13 residues. V lost 3 bases to trimming and J lost 1 base, with 6 bases between them. This chain's CDR3 is CASSLKRNTEAFF. The CDR3 coding sequence is TGTGCCAGCAGTTTGAAGAGGAACACTGAAGCTTTCTTT.

The rearrangement links TRBV9 to TRBJ2-7; D not certain. This CDR3 has 14 residues. CDR1 SGDLS and CDR2 YYNGEE come from the germline V gene. The germline V and J ends were trimmed by 3 bases and 0 bases, with 10 bases remaining between them. Here the CDR3 DNA reads TGTGCCAGCAGCGGGACCCTCTCCTCCTACGAGCAGTACTTC. Encoded protein: CASSGTLSSYEQYF.

This chain uses TRBV24-1 with TRBJ2-2, with a tentative D call TRBD2 (5 bases). The CDR3 extends over 13 amino acids. The V gene lost 7 bases and the J gene lost 5 bases, with 10 bases spanning the gap. Per germline, CDR1 KGHDR and CDR2 SFDVKD. As DNA, the CDR3 is TGTGCCACCAGCCGGGATTGGACCGGGGAGCTGTTTTTT. This gives the protein CATSRDWTGELFF.

This chain links TRBV7-2 with TRBJ2-2; no clear D gene. With 5 bases removed from V and 4 bases from J, the gap between germline ends came to 8 bases. The CDR3 runs to 13 residues. The germline CDR1 and CDR2 sequences are SGHTA and FQGNSA. The CDR3 DNA reads as TGTGCCAGCAGCGTTATTACCACCGGGGAGCTGTTTTTT. Its translation: CASSVITTGELFF.

The gene calls are TRBV19 and TRBJ2-1; 8 nucleotides line up with TRBD2. Germline CDR1 and CDR2: LNHDA and SQIVND (reference sequence). This CDR3 is built from 17 residues. The V and J ends lost 4 bases and 4 bases, in that order; junction bases with no gene match: 12. In DNA, the CDR3 is TGTGCCAGTAGTAGGGGGGGAGCGGGGGCGACGTACAATGAGCAGTTCTTC. Residues: CASSRGGAGATYNEQFF.

V gene TRBV27 combines with J gene TRBJ2-7; weak D call: TRBD2 (6 bases). Germline V gene data show CDR1 as MNHEY and CDR2 as SMNVEV (reference sequence). The CDR3 spans 12 residues. With 8 bases removed from V and 4 bases from J, the gap between germline ends came to 12 bases. CDR3 sequence: CASGPLAYEQYF. The DNA for the CDR3 is TGTGCCAGCGGACCACTAGCTTACGAGCAGTACTTC.

The chain uses TRBV20-1 and TRBJ1-5; 7 positions match TRBD1. The CDR3 consists of 16 residues. V was pared by 3 bases and J by 0 bases, with 8 bases of the junction left unmatched. Germline V gene sequence: CDR1 DFQATT, CDR2 SNEGSKA (reference sequence). The CDR3 nucleotides read TGCAGTGCTAGTCGTTTCAGGGGGGTTAGCAATCAGCCCCAGCATTTT. Its protein product is CSASRFRGVSNQPQHF.

The chain joins TRBV19 to TRBJ2-3; 8 bases align to TRBD2. CDR1 LNHDA and CDR2 SQIVND come from the germline V gene (reference sequence). CDR3 length: 15 residues. V shed 0 bases, J shed 7 bases, and the junction held 6 bases outside the gene matches. CDR3: CASSIESGGTHTQYF. In DNA, the CDR3 is TGTGCCAGTAGTATAGAGTCGGGGGGGACCCATACGCAGTATTTT.

The chain uses TRBV5-8 and TRBJ2-7; 8 bases align to TRBD1. Germline lookup yields CDR1 SGHTS and CDR2 YDEGEE. This CDR3 has 14 residues. J was trimmed by 5 bases and V by 1 base; bases with no gene match: 5. CDR3 protein: CASSLLTGAHEQYF. CDR3 coding DNA: TGTGCCAGCAGCTTGTTGACAGGGGCCCACGAGCAGTACTTC.

The rearrangement uses TRBV27 and TRBJ1-2, with D perhaps matching TRBD1 (5 bases). Trimming stripped 4 bases from V and 4 bases from J, with 16 bases between. This CDR3 comprises 15 residues. CDR1 is MNHEY and CDR2 is SMNVEV in the germline V gene (reference sequence). Written as DNA, the CDR3 is TGTGCCAGCAGTTCCCTACAAGGGGCACCCTATGGCTACACCTTC. This codes for CASSSLQGAPYGYTF.

V gene TRBV19 combines with J gene TRBJ1-2; 8 nucleotides match TRBD1. The CDR3 has 15 amino acids. V trimming: 4 bases; J trimming: 2 bases; junction bases outside the gene matches: 6. CDR1 is LNHDA, CDR2 SQIVND, per germline (reference sequence). The CDR3, as DNA: TGTGCCAGTAGTAGGCCCCAGGGGGCGAACTATGGCTACACCTTC. It specifies CASSRPQGANYGYTF. Full variable domain (rest looked up from reference TRBV19 and TRBJ1-2): DGGITQSPKYLFRKEGQNVTLSCEQNLNHDAMYWYRQDPGQGLRLIYYSQIVNDFQKGDIAEGYSVSREKKESFPLTVTSAQKNPTAFYLCASSRPQGANYGYTFGSGTRLTVV.

This rearrangement joins TRBV13 to TRBJ2-3; TRBD2 matches 10 bases. The CDR3 has 16 residues. Germline assignment: CDR1 PRHDT and CDR2 FYEKMQ (reference sequence). Trimming cost V 4 bases and J 0 bases; bases outside gene matches: 4. The CDR3 protein is CASSSRTSGSTDTQYF. Written as DNA, the CDR3 is TGTGCCAGCAGCTCAAGGACTAGCGGAAGCACAGATACGCAGTATTTT.

This clone was seen only once. The chain joins TRBV2 to TRBJ1-6; a possible D gene is TRBD1 (5 bases). The CDR3 extends over 13 amino acids. Trimming stripped 10 bases from V and 9 bases from J, with 16 bases between. In germline, CDR1 is SNHLY, CDR2 FYNNEI. CDR3 sequence reads: CATQGGTPSPLHF. In DNA form, the CDR3 reads TGTGCCACCCAGGGTGGGACCCCTTCACCCCTCCACTTT.

This clone was detected a few times. Other DNA sequences in this specimen translate into the identical CDR3. V usage is TRBV18 and J usage is TRBJ2-7; 10 bases are a match to TRBD2. This CDR3 contains 14 residues. Trimming removed 3 bases from V and 3 bases from J; junction bases left unmatched: 2. CDR1 is KGHSH, CDR2 LQKENI, per germline. CDR3 residues: CASSPSSGGYEQYF. Here the CDR3 DNA reads TGTGCCAGCTCACCTTCTAGCGGGGGCTACGAGCAGTACTTC.

The chain combines TRBV12-3 or TRBV12-4 with TRBJ2-7; D gene unclear. The germline V and J ends were trimmed by 5 bases and 2 bases, with 7 bases remaining between them. This CDR3 has 12 amino acids. The CDR3 reads CASSQFPYEQYF. The CDR3 nucleotides read TGTGCCAGCAGTCAGTTCCCCTACGAGCAGTACTTC.

V and J are TRBV7-9 and TRBJ1-1; D is possibly TRBD1 (5 bases). Trimming took 5 bases from V and 3 from J, leaving 13 bases between them. Germline values: CDR1 SEHNR, CDR2 FQNEAQ (reference sequence). The CDR3 loop spans 14 amino acids. CDR3 amino acids: CASSPVGDYTEAFF. The CDR3 DNA is TGTGCCAGCAGCCCGGTGGGGGATTACACTGAAGCTTTCTTT.

The chain links TRBV10-3 to TRBJ1-1; D call uncertain. The V end lost 3 bases, the J end lost 3 bases, and 8 bases lay between the germline ends. Germline CDR1 is ENHRY and CDR2 is SYGVKD. The CDR3 extends over 13 amino acids. The CDR3 DNA is TGTGCCATCAGTGACGGCGGCTACACTGAAGCTTTCTTT. Translated, it gives CAISDGGYTEAFF.

V and J are TRBV30 and TRBJ1-3, with D possibly TRBD1 on 5 matching bases. The CDR3 is 15 residues long. The V end was cut by 2 bases, the J end by 0 bases, with 11 bases between. Germline V CDR1 and CDR2: GTSNPN, SVGIG (reference sequence). This chain's CDR3 is CAWSRAGISGNTIYF. The CDR3 nucleotides read TGTGCCTGGAGTAGGGCAGGGATCTCTGGAAACACCATATATTTT.

J is TRBJ2-1 and V is TRBV27; possible D gene TRBD1, 6 bases. Trimming stripped 7 bases from V and 6 bases from J, with 22 bases between. Germline assignment: CDR1 MNHEY and CDR2 SMNVEV (reference sequence). The CDR3 runs 16 residues. CDR3 residues: CASTSTGAIGGNEQFF. The CDR3 DNA sequence: TGTGCCAGCACTTCTACCGGGGCGATAGGGGGCAATGAGCAGTTCTTC.